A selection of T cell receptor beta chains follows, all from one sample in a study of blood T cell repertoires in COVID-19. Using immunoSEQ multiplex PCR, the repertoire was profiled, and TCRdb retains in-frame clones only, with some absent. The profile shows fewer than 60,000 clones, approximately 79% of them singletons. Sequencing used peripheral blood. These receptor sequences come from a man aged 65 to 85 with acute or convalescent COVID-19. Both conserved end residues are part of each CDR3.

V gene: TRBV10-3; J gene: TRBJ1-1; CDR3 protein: CAISPDRMNTEAFF
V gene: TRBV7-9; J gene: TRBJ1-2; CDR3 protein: CASTSNPLGQDYHYGYTF
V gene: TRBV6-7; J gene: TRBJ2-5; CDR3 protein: CASTTPPRPPKETQYF
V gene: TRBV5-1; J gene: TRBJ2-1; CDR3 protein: CASSLQIAGGYNEQFF
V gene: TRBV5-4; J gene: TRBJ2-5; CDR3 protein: CASSARQGSQETQYF
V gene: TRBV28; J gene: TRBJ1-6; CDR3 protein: CASGTDLRSTYNSPLHF
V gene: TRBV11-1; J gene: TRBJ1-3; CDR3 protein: CASSRSGVAPGNTIYF
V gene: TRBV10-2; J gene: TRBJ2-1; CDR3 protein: CASSVLAYNEQFF
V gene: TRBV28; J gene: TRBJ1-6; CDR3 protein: CASSPDADRVASPLHF
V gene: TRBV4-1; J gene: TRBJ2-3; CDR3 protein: CASSQGRASTDTQYF
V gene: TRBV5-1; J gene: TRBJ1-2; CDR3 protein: CASSGRQGNYGYTF
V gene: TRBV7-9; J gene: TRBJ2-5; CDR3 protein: CASSPGLAGGDYQETQYF
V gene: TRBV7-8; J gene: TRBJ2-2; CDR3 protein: CASSAGGQGAPGELFF
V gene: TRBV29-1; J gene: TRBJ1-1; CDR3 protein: CSARTGGNTEAFF
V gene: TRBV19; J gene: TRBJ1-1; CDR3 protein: CASSRDPGTEAFF
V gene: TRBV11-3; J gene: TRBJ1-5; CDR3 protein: CASSPGGEGNQPQHF
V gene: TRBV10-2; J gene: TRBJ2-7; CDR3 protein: CASSVRAGYEQYF
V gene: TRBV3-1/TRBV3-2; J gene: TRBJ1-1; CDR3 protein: CASSGRQGREAFF
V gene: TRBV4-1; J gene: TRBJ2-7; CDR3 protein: CASSQEGLAGDHEQYF
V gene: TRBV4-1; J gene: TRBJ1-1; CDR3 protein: CASSRGLNTEAFF
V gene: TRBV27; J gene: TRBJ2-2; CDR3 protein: CASSPTGELFF
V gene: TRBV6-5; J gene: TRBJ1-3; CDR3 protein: CASRMGGPGNTIYF